This paragraph covers one T cell receptor (beta chain) sequence. This sample is drawn from a study of CD8 T cells in Susac syndrome. Germline V gives CDR1 SGHTA, CDR2 FQGTGA. CDR3 length: 14 residues. The V end lost 9 bases, the J end lost 0 bases, and 15 bases lay between the germline ends. It was with random hexamers that about 0.45 to 1 ug RNA was reverse transcribed. TCRdb itself ran the immunoSEQ multiplex PCR reads through MiXCR, one entry per CDR3 protein. The top ten hold approximately 0.21% of the sample, which has roughly 60,000 distinct CDR3 sequences, approximately 90% seen once. The sequencing input was CD8+ T cells from PBMCs. The TCR sequence derives from a human donor in good health. The chain is built from TRBV7-3 and TRBJ2-7, with D possibly being TRBD1 or TRBD2 (5 bases each). CDR3 sequence (DNA): TGTGCCAGTGCCGACAGCGGATCCTCCTACGAGCAGTACTTC. This codes for CASADSGSSYEQYF.